This T cell receptor (beta chain) was sequenced in a study of T-cell memory formation after mild COVID-19. TCRdb passed the 5' RACE reads through MiXCR, listing each CDR3 protein once. Seen here are about 150,000 distinct CDR3 sequences, around 27% observed once, and the top ten hold approximately 25%. The sample holds a few counts of this clonotype. Its cognate antigen is unknown. Study-level findings and limits: Whereas later expanders leaned CD4+, clones contracting day 15 to 85 showed a balanced CD4/CD8 makeup.

The V gene's germline CDR1 is MGHRA and CDR2 YSYEKL. Germline trimming cut 4 bases from V and 4 bases from J; bases unmatched to any gene: 2. This CDR3 is 13 amino acids long. Material for sequencing was PBMCs or a T cell subset sorted from them (not recorded which). This chain connects TRBV4-1 to TRBJ2-3; 7 bases are shared with TRBD2. The sequence derives from an adult woman who had mild COVID-19 (a few samples of this study predate the infection). Cell type and time point are not known. CDR3 nucleotides: TGCGCCAGCAGCCTCCGGGGGGCAGATACGCAGTATTTT. It is translated as CASSLRGADTQYF.